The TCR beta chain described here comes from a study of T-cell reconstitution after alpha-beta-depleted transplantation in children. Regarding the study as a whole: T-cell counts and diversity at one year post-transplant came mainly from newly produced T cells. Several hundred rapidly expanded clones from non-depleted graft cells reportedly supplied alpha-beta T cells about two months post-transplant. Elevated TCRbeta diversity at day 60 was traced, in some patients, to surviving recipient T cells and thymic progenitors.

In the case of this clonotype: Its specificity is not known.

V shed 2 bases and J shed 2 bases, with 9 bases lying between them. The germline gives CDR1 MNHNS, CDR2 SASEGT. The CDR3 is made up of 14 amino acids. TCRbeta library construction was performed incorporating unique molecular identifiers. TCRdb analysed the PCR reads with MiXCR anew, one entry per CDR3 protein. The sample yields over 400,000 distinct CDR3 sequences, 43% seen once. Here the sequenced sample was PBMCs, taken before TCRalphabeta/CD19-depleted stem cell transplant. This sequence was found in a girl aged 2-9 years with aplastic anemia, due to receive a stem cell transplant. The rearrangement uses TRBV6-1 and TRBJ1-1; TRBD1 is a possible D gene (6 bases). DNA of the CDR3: TGTGCCAGCAGTGAACAGGGGATTAACACTGAAGCTTTCTTT. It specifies CASSEQGINTEAFF.